This entry is about one T cell receptor beta chain. This entry belongs to a study of long-term antiretroviral therapy in people with HIV. PBMC samples from each donor numbered at least one pre-ART and at least two post-ART. Investigators performed immunoSEQ version v3.0 at survey level. Libraries were prepared by immunoSEQ multiplex PCR; TCRdb keeps only in-frame clonotypes and omits some of them. Seen here are tens of thousands of clones, roughly 83% observed once, and the top ten hold about 9%. Between the trimmed V and J ends, which lost 0 bases and 6 bases, there was a span of 8 bases. Germline V CDR1 and CDR2: ENHRY, SYGVKD. This CDR3 is built from 13 residues.

Source: unsorted PBMCs, taken 1.2 years after starting antiretroviral therapy. The chain is built from TRBV10-3 and TRBJ1-1; D uncertain. This TCR was sampled from a woman aged 40 to 50 with HIV. CDR3 DNA: TGTGCCATCAGTGAGTCCACTGGGGCTGAAGCTTTCTTT. Protein: CAISESTGAEAFF.